The 17 T cell receptor beta chains in this list originate from one sample, sequenced in a study of post-analysis software for immune sequencing data. Findings of the study overall: Among a few TRBV segments more frequent in patients than controls were TRBV5-6, TRBV5-1 and TRBV20-1.

These TCRs are of unknown antigen specificity. The TCR beta cDNA libraries contained unique molecular identifiers. TCRdb re-analysed the PCR reads in MiXCR, keeping a single row per CDR3 protein. The sample lists a few hundred thousand distinct CDR3 sequences; approximately 31% were seen once. The material sequenced was blood. The receptor set was obtained from a girl younger than 18 with multiple sclerosis.

This clonotype was detected a few times. The V gene is TRBV20-1, the J gene TRBJ2-7, with D possibly TRBD2 on 6 matching bases. Germline CDR1 and CDR2: DFQATT and SNEGSKA (reference sequence). Trimming shortened V by 2 bases and J by 0 bases, and 8 bases separated the two germline ends. The CDR3 consists of 13 residues. The CDR3 region has the DNA TGCAGTGCTAGACCTAGCGCCTCCTACGAGCAGTACTTC. Encoded protein: CSARPSASYEQYF.

The chain joins TRBV6-2 or TRBV6-3 to TRBJ1-1, with TRBD1 identical over 8 bases. Looked up from germline, CDR1 is MNHEY and CDR2 is SVGEGT. V lost 5 bases to trimming and J lost 1 base; unmatched junction nucleotides: 3. The CDR3 spans 14 residues. The CDR3 nucleotides read TGTGCCAGCAGTGATGGACAGGGGAACACTGAAGCTTTCTTT. This gives the protein CASSDGQGNTEAFF.

This clonotype occurred a few times. The chain couples TRBV20-1 to TRBJ2-7; 8 bases fit TRBD1. This CDR3 spans 15 amino acids. Germline-derived CDR1 and CDR2 are DFQATT and SNEGSKA (reference sequence). The V and J ends lost 6 bases and 1 base, in that order; junction bases with no gene match: 11. The CDR3 DNA sequence: TGCAGTGCCGCCCCCGGGACAGGAGCTTCCTACGAGCAGTACTTC. It translates to CSAAPGTGASYEQYF.

Of note for this clonotype: A read error is possible here, since a much larger clone lies one base away. The chain recombines TRBV29-1 with TRBJ2-5, with 11 nucleotides matching TRBD1. This CDR3 spans 13 amino acids. The germline V gene encodes CDR1 SQVTM and CDR2 ANQGSEA. The J segment lost 11 bases and the V segment lost 7 bases, leaving 12 bases of the junction unmatched. The CDR3 sequence: CSAAGTGGYKQYF. Here the CDR3 DNA reads TGCAGCGCCGCCGGGACAGGGGGGTACAAGCAGTACTTC. Variable domain in full (rest from reference TRBV29-1 and TRBJ2-5): SAVISQKPSRDICQRGTSLTIQCQVDSQVTMMFWYRQQPGQSLTLIATANQGSEATYESGFVIDKFPISRPNLTFSTLTVSNMSPEDSSIYLCSAAGTGGYKQYFGPGTRLLVL.

The chain has TRBV20-1 and TRBJ1-5; no reliable D call. CDR3 length: 13 residues. Germline loops: CDR1 DFQATT, CDR2 SNEGSKA (reference sequence). V lost 6 bases and J 0 bases, leaving 9 bases between the germline ends. The CDR3 DNA reads as TGCAGTGCCGGTCGGGATAGCAATCAGCCCCAGCATTTT. It encodes CSAGRDSNQPQHF.

The chain couples TRBV29-1 to TRBJ1-1; a possible D gene is TRBD1 (5 bases). Germline V CDR1 and CDR2: SQVTM, ANQGSEA. The CDR3 consists of 13 residues. V lost 8 bases and J 5 bases, leaving 18 bases between the germline ends. The CDR3 DNA reads TGCAGCCTAAACGGGCAGGGAGGAACTGAAGCTTTCTTT. This sequence encodes CSLNGQGGTEAFF.

This clonotype was seen a few times. The chain employs TRBV3-1 and TRBJ2-1; no definite D call. The CDR3 contains 11 residues. Looked up from germline, CDR1 is LGHDT and CDR2 is YNNKEL (reference sequence). V shed 4 bases and J shed 8 bases, with 6 bases lying between them. CDR3 sequence reads: CASSLSHEQFF. The CDR3, as DNA: TGTGCCAGCAGCCTGAGTCATGAGCAGTTCTTC.

The chain couples TRBV5-1 to TRBJ2-3, with 11 bases fitting TRBD2. The germline V gene encodes CDR1 SGHRS and CDR2 YFSETQ. Trimming removed 4 bases from V and 5 bases from J; junction bases left unmatched: 6. The CDR3 has 15 residues. Written as DNA, the CDR3 is TGCGCCAGCAGCGATTTAGCGGGGGGGCAAGATACGCAGTATTTT. Its protein product is CASSDLAGGQDTQYF.

The chain has TRBV4-1 and TRBJ1-5; TRBD1 matches 9 bases. V shed 4 bases and J 7 bases; nucleotides not matched to a gene: 5. The CDR3 spans 14 residues. Per germline, CDR1 MGHRA and CDR2 YSYEKL. The CDR3 here is CASSPGTGSQPQHF. The CDR3 nucleotides are TGCGCCAGCAGCCCCGGGACAGGGTCCCAGCCCCAGCATTTT.

This clonotype was counted between two and nine times. The chain carries TRBV7-9 and TRBJ2-3; 8 bases agree with TRBD1. The CDR3 sequence is 14 residues long. Germline CDR1 and CDR2: SEHNR and FQNEAQ (reference sequence). With V trimmed by 8 bases and J by 6 bases, 10 bases remained unmatched. This CDR3 is CASGRRTGLDTQYF. In DNA form, the CDR3 reads TGTGCCAGCGGACGTCGGACAGGGCTTGATACGCAGTATTTT.

The chain has TRBV6-2 or TRBV6-3 and TRBJ2-3; D gene uncertain. The CDR3 covers 13 residues. The germline gives CDR1 MNHEY, CDR2 SVGEGT. V was trimmed by 2 bases and J by 8 bases, leaving 11 bases between them. CDR3 region: CASSYRSPRTQYF. The DNA for the CDR3 is TGTGCCAGCAGTTACCGATCCCCCCGTACGCAGTATTTT.

The chain uses TRBV24-1 and TRBJ2-2; D tentatively reads TRBD1 or TRBD2 (5 bases each). Germline V gene sequence: CDR1 KGHDR, CDR2 SFDVKD. V lost 4 bases and J 1 base, leaving 15 bases between the germline ends. CDR3 size: 17 residues. CDR3 residues: CATSDPTRDRNTGELFF. CDR3 in DNA: TGTGCCACCAGTGACCCGACCCGGGACCGGAACACCGGGGAGCTGTTTTTT.

This clonotype has more than one count but fewer than ten. The rearrangement uses TRBV4-2 and TRBJ1-1; D is perhaps TRBD1 (6 bases). CDR1 and CDR2 from the germline V gene are LGHNA and YNFKEQ. The CDR3 consists of 15 residues. The V gene lost 3 bases and the J gene lost 1 base, with 12 bases spanning the gap. CDR3 sequence reads: CASSHRPTGNTEAFF. CDR3 in DNA: TGTGCCAGCAGCCATAGACCGACAGGGAACACTGAAGCTTTCTTT.

J is TRBJ2-3 and V is TRBV14; no clear D gene. The CDR3 totals 15 residues. The ends were cut back, 0 bases at V and 6 bases at J, with 13 bases in the middle. Looked up from germline, CDR1 is SGHDN and CDR2 is FVKESK. CDR3 region: CASSQEIGLRDTQYF. CDR3 DNA: TGTGCCAGCAGCCAAGAGATTGGGTTACGGGATACGCAGTATTTT. Looking up the rest from reference TRBV14 and TRBJ2-3 gives the full variable domain: EAGVTQFPSHSVIEKGQTVTLRCDPISGHDNLYWYRRVMGKEIKFLLHFVKESKQDESGMPNNRFLAERTGGTYSTLKVQPAELEDSGVYFCASSQEIGLRDTQYFGPGTRLTVL.

This clonotype has a handful of counts. This chain links TRBV5-1 with TRBJ1-1, with D unresolved. The CDR3 contains 14 residues. Germline CDR1 reads SGHRS; CDR2 reads YFSETQ. The ends were cut back, 0 bases at V and 6 bases at J, with 12 bases in the middle. In nucleotides, the CDR3 is TGCGCCAGCAGCTTGGGGTATGGTAGGGCTGAAGCTTTCTTT. Protein sequence: CASSLGYGRAEAFF. The whole variable domain, filled in from reference TRBV5-1 and TRBJ1-1, reads KAGVTQTPRYLIKTRGQQVTLSCSPISGHRSVSWYQQTPGQGLQFLFEYFSETQRNKGNFPGRFSGRQFSNSRSEMNVSTLELGDSALYLCASSLGYGRAEAFFGQGTRLTVV.

This clonotype occurred a few times. The chain has TRBV9 and TRBJ2-3; TRBD2 is a possible D gene (6 bases). V was shortened by 2 bases and J by 2 bases, with 9 bases between the two germline ends. Germline V gene data show CDR1 as SGDLS and CDR2 as YYNGEE. This CDR3 has 14 residues. CDR3 sequence reads: CASSVGLNTDTQYF. CDR3 nucleotides: TGTGCCAGCAGCGTTGGACTAAACACAGATACGCAGTATTTT. The full variable domain, rest sourced from reference TRBV9 and TRBJ2-3, is DSGVTQTPKHLITATGQRVTLRCSPRSGDLSVYWYQQSLDQGLQFLIQYYNGEERAKGNILERFSAQQFPDLHSELNLSSLELGDSALYFCASSVGLNTDTQYFGPGTRLTVL.

The chain couples TRBV6-4 to TRBJ1-1, with TRBD1 matching over 8 bases. V shed 6 bases and J 5 bases; nucleotides not matched to a gene: 5. From germline, CDR1 is MRHNA and CDR2 SNTAGT. The CDR3 consists of 13 residues. The CDR3 is CASRTGDATEAFF. Written as DNA, the CDR3 is TGTGCCAGCAGGACAGGGGACGCGACTGAAGCTTTCTTT.